The T cell receptor beta chain under discussion was sequenced for a study of OX40 agonist ivuxolimab in advanced cancers. On the study more broadly: Patient treatment consisted of intravenous ivuxolimab administration every 2 weeks at 0.01 to 10 mg/kg. Partial responses were seen in three patients, one with hepatocellular carcinoma and two with cutaneous melanoma. Study observations and caveats: The average count of expanded clones was higher among CD8+ T cells than among CD4+. With doses of 0.1-3.0 mg/kg, partial responders showed among the lowest clonal expansion.

V shed 4 bases and J 7 bases; nucleotides not matched to a gene: 10. The CDR3 length is 14 residues. The germline V gene encodes CDR1 LGHNA and CDR2 YNFKEQ. About this clone itself: Its antigen is undetermined.

Measured with immunoSEQ multiplex PCR; TCRdb has only the in-frame clones, and not every one. The sample has about 46,000 clones, around 92% seen once. The sequence derives from an adult with an advanced solid tumor such as melanoma, head and neck, liver or kidney cancer. The sequencing here drew on CD4+ or CD8+ T cells sorted from blood, taken in a trial of the OX40 agonist ivuxolimab. This rearrangement joins TRBV4-2 to TRBJ2-7; 7 nucleotides align to TRBD1. The CDR3 DNA reads TGTGCCAGCAGCCTACCTGACAGGGCCGGGGAGCAGTACTTC. This gives the protein CASSLPDRAGEQYF.